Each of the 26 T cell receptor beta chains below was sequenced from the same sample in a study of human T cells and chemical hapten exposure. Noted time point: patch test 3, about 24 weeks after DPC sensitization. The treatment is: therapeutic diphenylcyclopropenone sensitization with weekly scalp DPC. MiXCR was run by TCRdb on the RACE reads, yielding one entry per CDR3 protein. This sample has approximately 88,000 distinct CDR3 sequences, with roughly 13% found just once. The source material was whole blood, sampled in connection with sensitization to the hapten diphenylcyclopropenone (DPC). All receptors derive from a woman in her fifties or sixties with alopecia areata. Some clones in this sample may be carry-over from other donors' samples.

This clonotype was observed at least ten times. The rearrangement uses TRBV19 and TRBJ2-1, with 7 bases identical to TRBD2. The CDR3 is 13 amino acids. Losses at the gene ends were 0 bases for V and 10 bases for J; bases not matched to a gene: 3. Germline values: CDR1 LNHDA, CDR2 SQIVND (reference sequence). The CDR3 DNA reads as TGTGCCAGTAGTATAGAGGGACTAACCGAGCAGTTCTTC. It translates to CASSIEGLTEQFF.

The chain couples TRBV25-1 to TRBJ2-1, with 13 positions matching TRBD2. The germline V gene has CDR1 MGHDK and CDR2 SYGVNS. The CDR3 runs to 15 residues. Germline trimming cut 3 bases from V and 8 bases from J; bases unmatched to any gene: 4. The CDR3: CASSEGLAGRDEQFF. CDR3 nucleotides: TGTGCCAGCAGTGAGGGACTAGCGGGAAGGGATGAGCAGTTCTTC.

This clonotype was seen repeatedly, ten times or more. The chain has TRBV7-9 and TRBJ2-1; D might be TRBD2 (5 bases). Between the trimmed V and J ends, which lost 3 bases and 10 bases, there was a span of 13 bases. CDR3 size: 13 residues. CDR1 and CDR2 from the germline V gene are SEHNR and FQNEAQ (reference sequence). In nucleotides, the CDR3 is TGTGCCAGCAGCTTGGACTCTTCAGGAGAGCAGTTCTTC. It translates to CASSLDSSGEQFF.

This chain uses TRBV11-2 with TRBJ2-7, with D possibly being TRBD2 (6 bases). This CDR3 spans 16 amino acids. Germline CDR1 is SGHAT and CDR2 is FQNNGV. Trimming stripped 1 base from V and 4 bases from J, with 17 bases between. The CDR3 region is CASSLGGLGPDYEQYF. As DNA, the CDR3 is TGTGCCAGCAGCTTAGGGGGACTGGGCCCAGATTACGAGCAGTACTTC.

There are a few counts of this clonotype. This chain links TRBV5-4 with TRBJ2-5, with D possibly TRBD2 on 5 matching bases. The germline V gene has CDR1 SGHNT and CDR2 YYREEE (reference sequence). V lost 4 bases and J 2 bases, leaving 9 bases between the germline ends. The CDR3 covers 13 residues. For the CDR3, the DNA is TGTGCCAGCAGCACCGGGATGCAAGAGACCCAGTACTTC. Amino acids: CASSTGMQETQYF.

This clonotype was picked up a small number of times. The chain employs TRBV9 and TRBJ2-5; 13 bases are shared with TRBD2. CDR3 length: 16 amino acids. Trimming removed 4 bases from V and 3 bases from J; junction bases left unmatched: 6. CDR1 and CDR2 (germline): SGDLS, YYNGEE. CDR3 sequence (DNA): TGTGCCAGCAGCCCATACGGGACTAGCGGGGAAGAGACCCAGTACTTC. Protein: CASSPYGTSGEETQYF.

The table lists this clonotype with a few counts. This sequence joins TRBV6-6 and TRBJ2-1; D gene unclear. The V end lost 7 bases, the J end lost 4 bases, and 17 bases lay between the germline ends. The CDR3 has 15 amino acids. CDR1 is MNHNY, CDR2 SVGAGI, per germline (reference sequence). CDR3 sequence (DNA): TGTGCCAGCACCCTGCAGTGGCAGAGATACAATGAGCAGTTCTTC. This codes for CASTLQWQRYNEQFF.

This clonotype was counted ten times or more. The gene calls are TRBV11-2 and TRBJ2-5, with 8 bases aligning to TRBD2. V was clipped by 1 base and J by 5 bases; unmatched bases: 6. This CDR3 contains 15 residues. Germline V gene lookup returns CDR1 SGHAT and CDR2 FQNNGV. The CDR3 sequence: CASSLAQREWETQYF. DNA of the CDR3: TGTGCCAGCAGCTTAGCCCAGCGGGAGTGGGAGACCCAGTACTTC.

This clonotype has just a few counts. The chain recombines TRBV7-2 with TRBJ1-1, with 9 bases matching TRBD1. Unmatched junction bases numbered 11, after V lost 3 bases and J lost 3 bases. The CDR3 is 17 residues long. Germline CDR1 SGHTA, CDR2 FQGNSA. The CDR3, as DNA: TGTGCCAGCAGCTTTAGGACAGGGGTTTCTATGGACACTGAAGCTTTCTTT. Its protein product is CASSFRTGVSMDTEAFF.

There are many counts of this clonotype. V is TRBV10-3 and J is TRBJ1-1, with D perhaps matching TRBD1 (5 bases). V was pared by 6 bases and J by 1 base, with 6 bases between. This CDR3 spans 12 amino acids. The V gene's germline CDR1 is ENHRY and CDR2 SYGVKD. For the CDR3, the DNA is TGTGCCATCAGCAGGGAGAACACTGAAGCTTTCTTT. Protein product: CAISRENTEAFF.

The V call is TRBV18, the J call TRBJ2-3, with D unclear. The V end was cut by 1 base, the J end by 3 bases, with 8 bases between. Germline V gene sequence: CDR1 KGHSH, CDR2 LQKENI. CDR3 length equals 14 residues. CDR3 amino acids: CASSPLPGTDTQYF. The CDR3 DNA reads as TGTGCCAGCTCACCACTCCCGGGTACAGATACGCAGTATTTT.

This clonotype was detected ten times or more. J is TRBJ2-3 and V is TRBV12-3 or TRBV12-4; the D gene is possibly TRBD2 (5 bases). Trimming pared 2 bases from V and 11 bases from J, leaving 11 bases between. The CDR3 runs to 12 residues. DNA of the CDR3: TGTGCCAGCAGTTTACGGGCGGGTGGGCAGTATTTT. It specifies CASSLRAGGQYF.

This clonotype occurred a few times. CDR3 in amino acids: CSARDLQGAFF. DNA of the CDR3: TGCAGTGCTAGAGATCTCCAGGGTGCTTTCTTT. The chain recombines TRBV20-1 with TRBJ1-1, with D tentatively TRBD1 (5 bases). This CDR3 is 11 amino acids long. CDR1 and CDR2 from the germline V gene are DFQATT and SNEGSKA (reference sequence). Trimming pared 0 bases from V and 11 bases from J, leaving 10 bases between.

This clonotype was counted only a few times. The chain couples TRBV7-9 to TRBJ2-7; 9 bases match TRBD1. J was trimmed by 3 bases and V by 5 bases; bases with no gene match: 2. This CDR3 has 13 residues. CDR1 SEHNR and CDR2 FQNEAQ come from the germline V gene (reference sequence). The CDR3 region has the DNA TGTGCCAGCAGCCCGACAGGGGGCTACGAGCAGTACTTC. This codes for CASSPTGGYEQYF.

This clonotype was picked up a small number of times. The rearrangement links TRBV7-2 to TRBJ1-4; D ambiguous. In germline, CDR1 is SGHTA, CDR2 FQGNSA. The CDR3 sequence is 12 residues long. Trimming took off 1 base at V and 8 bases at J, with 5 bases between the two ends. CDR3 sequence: CASSLVPEKLFF. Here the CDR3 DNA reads TGTGCCAGCAGCTTAGTACCCGAAAAACTGTTTTTT.

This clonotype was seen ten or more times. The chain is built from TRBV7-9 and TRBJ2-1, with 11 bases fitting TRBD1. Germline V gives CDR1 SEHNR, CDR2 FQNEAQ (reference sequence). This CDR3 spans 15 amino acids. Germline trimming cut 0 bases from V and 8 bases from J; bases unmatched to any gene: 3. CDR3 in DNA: TGTGCCAGCAGCTTAGCGGGACAGGGGGAGTATGAGCAGTTCTTC. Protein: CASSLAGQGEYEQFF.

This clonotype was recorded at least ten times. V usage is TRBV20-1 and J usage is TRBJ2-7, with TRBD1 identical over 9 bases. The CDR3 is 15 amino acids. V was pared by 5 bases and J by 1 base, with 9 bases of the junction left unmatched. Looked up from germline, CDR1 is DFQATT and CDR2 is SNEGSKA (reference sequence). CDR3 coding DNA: TGCAGTGCTGCACCGGGGGACAGGGTATCCTACGAGCAGTACTTC. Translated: CSAAPGDRVSYEQYF.

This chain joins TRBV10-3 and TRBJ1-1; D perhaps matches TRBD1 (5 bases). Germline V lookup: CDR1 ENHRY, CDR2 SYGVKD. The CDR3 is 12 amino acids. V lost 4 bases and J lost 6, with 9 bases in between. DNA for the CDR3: TGTGCCATCAGTGGCTGGGGGTCTGAAGCTTTCTTT. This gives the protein CAISGWGSEAFF.

The CDR3 region is CAISEEIGNEQFF. In nucleotides, the CDR3 is TGTGCCATCAGTGAGGAAATAGGGAATGAGCAGTTCTTC. The J gene is TRBJ2-1, the V gene TRBV10-3, with D hard to call. V was trimmed by 2 bases and J by 7 bases, leaving 9 bases between them. This CDR3 is 13 amino acids long. Germline lookup yields CDR1 ENHRY and CDR2 SYGVKD.

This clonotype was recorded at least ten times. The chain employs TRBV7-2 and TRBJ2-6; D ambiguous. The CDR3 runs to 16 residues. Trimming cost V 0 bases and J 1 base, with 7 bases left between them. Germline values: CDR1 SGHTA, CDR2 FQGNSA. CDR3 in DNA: TGTGCCAGCAGCTTAGCCACCTTATCTGGGGCCAACGTCCTGACTTTC. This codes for CASSLATLSGANVLTF. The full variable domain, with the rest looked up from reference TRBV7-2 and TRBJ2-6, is GAGVSQSPSNKVTEKGKDVELRCDPISGHTALYWYRQSLGQGLEFLIYFQGNSAPDKSGLPSDRFSAERTGGSVSTLTIQRTQQEDSAVYLCASSLATLSGANVLTFGAGSRLTVL.

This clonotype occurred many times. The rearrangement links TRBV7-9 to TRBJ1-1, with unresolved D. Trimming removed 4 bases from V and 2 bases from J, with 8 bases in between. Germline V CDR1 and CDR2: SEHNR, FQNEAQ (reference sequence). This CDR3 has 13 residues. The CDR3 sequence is CASSSTSNTEAFF. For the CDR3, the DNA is TGTGCCAGCAGCTCCACAAGTAACACTGAAGCTTTCTTT. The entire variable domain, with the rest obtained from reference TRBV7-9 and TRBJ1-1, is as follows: DTGVSQNPRHKITKRGQNVTFRCDPISEHNRLYWYRQTLGQGPEFLTYFQNEAQLEKSRLLSDRFSAERPKGSFSTLEIQRTEQGDSAMYLCASSSTSNTEAFFGQGTRLTVV.

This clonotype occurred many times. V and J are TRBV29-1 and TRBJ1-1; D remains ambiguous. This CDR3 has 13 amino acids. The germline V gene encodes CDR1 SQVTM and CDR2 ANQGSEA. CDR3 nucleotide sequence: TGCAGTGTTCCCGGAGCCATGAACACTGAAGCTTTCTTT. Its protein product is CSVPGAMNTEAFF.

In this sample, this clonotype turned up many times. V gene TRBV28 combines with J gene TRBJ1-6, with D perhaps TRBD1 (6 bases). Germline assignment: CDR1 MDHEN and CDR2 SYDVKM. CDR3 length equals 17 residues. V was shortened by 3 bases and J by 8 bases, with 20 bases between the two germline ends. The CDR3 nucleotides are TGTGCCAGCAGTTTTCCCCCAAGGACAGCCTTCGATTCACCCCTCCACTTT. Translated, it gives CASSFPPRTAFDSPLHF.

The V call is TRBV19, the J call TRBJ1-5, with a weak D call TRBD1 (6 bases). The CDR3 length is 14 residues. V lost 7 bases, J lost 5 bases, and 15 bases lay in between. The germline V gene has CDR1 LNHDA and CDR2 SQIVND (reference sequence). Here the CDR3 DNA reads TGTGCCAGTACCCCGACAGGAGGGGATCAGCCCCAGCATTTT. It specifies CASTPTGGDQPQHF.

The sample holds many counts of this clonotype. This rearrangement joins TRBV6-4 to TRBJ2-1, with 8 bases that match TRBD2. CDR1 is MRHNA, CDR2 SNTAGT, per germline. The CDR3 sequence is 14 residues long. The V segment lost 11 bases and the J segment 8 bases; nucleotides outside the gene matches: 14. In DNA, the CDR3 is TGTGCCGGTGCTACTAGCGGCAAAAGGGATGAGCAGTTCTTC. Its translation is CAGATSGKRDEQFF.

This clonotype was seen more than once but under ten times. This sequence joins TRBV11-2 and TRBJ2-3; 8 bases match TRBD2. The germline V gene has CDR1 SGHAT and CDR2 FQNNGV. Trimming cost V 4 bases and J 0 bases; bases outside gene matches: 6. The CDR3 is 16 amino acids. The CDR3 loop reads CASSWGSSGSTDTQYF. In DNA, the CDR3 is TGTGCCAGCAGCTGGGGATCTAGCGGGAGCACAGATACGCAGTATTTT.